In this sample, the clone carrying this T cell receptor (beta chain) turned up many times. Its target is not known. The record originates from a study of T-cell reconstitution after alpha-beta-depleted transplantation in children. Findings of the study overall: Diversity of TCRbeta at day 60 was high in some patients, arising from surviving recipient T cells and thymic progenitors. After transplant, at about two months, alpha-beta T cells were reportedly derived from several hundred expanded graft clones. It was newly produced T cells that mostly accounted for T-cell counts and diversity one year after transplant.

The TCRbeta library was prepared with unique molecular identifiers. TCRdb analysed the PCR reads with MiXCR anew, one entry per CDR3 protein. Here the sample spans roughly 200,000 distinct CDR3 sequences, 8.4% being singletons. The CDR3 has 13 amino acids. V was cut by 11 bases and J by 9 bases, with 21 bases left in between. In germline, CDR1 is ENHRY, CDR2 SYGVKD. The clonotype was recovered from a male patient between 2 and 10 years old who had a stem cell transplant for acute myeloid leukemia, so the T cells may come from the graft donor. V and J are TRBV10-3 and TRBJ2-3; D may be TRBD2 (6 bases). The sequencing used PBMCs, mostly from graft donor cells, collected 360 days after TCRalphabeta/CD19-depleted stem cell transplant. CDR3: CASLPGTSDTQYF. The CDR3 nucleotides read TGTGCCTCCCTCCCCGGGACTTCGGACACGCAGTATTTT.